The 5 T cell receptor beta chains presented below share a single source sample, sequenced in a study of vaccination and CD4 T cells after COVID-19 (dated by TCRdb to the early 2020s). The library was made by PCR. Instrument on record: Illumina iSeq 100. DNA from cultured CD4+ T cells underwent TCR sequencing with the Oncomine TCR Beta short-read assay at the Johns Hopkins FTIC core. TCRdb applied fastp at Q25 and MiXCR to the public reads, then kept only in-frame beta chains. For every CDR3 protein sequence, its rows merge into one entry that carries the most common genes and DNA. A total of roughly 14,000 distinct CDR3 sequences appear in this sample, approximately 71% of them only once. The biggest ten clones account for around a sixth of the sample. Explained via the paper, the treatment or condition label denotes: roughly 10-day PBMC culture with coronavirus spike peptide pools or control peptides (ViraFEST assay).

Antigens of these TCRs are unknown. Sequences were obtained from CD4+ T cells from blood, cultured in vitro. These receptors were taken from a human donor who had recovered from COVID-19.

The chain links TRBV6-1 to TRBJ2-5, with D perhaps matching TRBD1 or TRBD2 (6 bases each). V lost 6 bases, J lost 5 bases, and 13 bases lay in between. Looked up from germline, CDR1 is MNHNS and CDR2 is SASEGT. The length of the CDR3 is 13 residues. CDR3 in DNA: TGTGCCAGCAGGAGCGGGCAGGGGGAGACCCAGTACTTC. Its translation: CASRSGQGETQYF.

This clonotype turned up a few times. At one of its ends the junction is not consistent with the germline gene, which may arise from a read error. The chain has TRBV6-1 and TRBJ2-1, with 12 positions matching TRBD2. Germline CDR1 reads MNHNS; CDR2 reads SASEGT. The CDR3 runs to 14 residues. Here the CDR3 reads CASRGTSGYTEQFF. CDR3 DNA sequence: TGTGCCAGCAGAGGGACTAGCGGGTACACTGAGCAGTTCTTC.

This chain joins TRBV15 and TRBJ2-3, with TRBD2 matching 10 bases. The CDR3 has 16 amino acids. Trimming took 0 bases from V and 3 from J; bases not matched to a gene: 3. CDR1 and CDR2 from the germline V gene are LNHNV and YYDKDF (reference sequence). CDR3 DNA sequence: TGTGCCACCAGCAGAGATCCTAGCGGGAGTACAGATACGCAGTATTTT. It is translated as CATSRDPSGSTDTQYF.

The rearrangement joins TRBV9 to TRBJ2-3; maybe TRBD1 (7 bases). Trimming removed 1 base at V and 2 bases at J, with 11 bases between. Germline V gene lookup returns CDR1 SGDLS and CDR2 YYNGEE. This CDR3 has 15 residues. The CDR3 region is CASSVSGGNTDTQYF. The CDR3 DNA follows: TGTGCCAGCAGCGTATCAGGGGGGAACACAGATACGCAGTATTTT. The whole variable domain, filled in from reference TRBV9 and TRBJ2-3, reads DSGVTQTPKHLITATGQRVTLRCSPRSGDLSVYWYQQSLDQGLQFLIQYYNGEERAKGNILERFSAQQFPDLHSELNLSSLELGDSALYFCASSVSGGNTDTQYFGPGTRLTVL.

The gene calls are TRBV6-2 or TRBV6-3 and TRBJ1-2, with no clear D. The CDR3 extends over 13 amino acids. Trimming left V 2 bases short and J 4 bases short, with 8 bases between. CDR1 and CDR2 (germline): MNHEY, SVGEGT. The CDR3 loop reads CASSYRRSYGYTF. CDR3 in DNA: TGTGCCAGCAGTTACAGACGGAGCTATGGCTACACCTTC.